These 9 T cell receptor beta chains were all obtained from the same sample, sequenced in a study of vaccination effects on CD4 cells after COVID-19. The assay was immunoSEQ multiplex PCR, and TCRdb's table has in-frame clones only and misses some. The data show roughly 45,000 clones, more than 60% seen once. For these TCRs, the target antigens are not known. Antigen-specific CD4+ T cells expanded by the ViraFEST assay with viral peptide pools were then sequenced. At the end of less than 12 days of culture, CD4+ T cells were isolated. According to PCR results, the person was infected with SARS-CoV-2 between March and December 2020. The specimen was CD4+ T cells from PBMCs cultured with a peptide pool, collected before COVID-19 vaccination. Every receptor here comes from a human donor who had a prior SARS-CoV-2 infection.

This clone was counted between two and nine times. The chain recombines TRBV5-5 with TRBJ2-7; no clear D. Trimming cost V 0 bases and J 6 bases, with 16 bases left between them. Germline-derived CDR1 and CDR2 are SGHKS and YYEKEE (reference sequence). The CDR3 runs 15 residues. The CDR3 DNA sequence: TGTGCCAGCAGCTTGGTTTGGCAGAGCCAGTTCGAGCAGTACTTC. It translates to CASSLVWQSQFEQYF.

This clone came up a few times. CDR3 amino acids: CASSLGQGFGYTF. CDR3 in DNA: TGTGCCAGCAGCCTTGGACAGGGGTTTGGCTACACCTTC. This rearrangement joins TRBV7-9 to TRBJ1-2, with 9 bases fitting TRBD1. Germline CDR1 and CDR2: SEHNR and FQNEAQ (reference sequence). J lost 7 bases, V lost 5 bases, and 5 bases had no gene match. CDR3 size: 13 residues.

This clone was counted only a few times. V is TRBV11-2 and J is TRBJ1-2; D possibly corresponds to TRBD1 (6 bases). The V end was cut by 1 base, the J end by 4 bases, with 7 bases between. CDR1 is SGHAT, CDR2 FQNNGV, per germline. The CDR3 length is 13 residues. In DNA, the CDR3 is TGTGCCAGCAGCTTAGGAGGGGGCTATGGCTACACCTTC. It codes for CASSLGGGYGYTF.

This clone was detected once. The CDR3 sequence: CASSEDGINQPQHF. The CDR3, as DNA: TGTGCCAGCAGTGAAGACGGAATCAATCAGCCCCAGCATTTT. This rearrangement joins TRBV6-1 to TRBJ1-5; no firm D call. Germline loops: CDR1 MNHNS, CDR2 SASEGT. Deletions cut 1 base from V and 3 bases from J, with 7 bases between. This CDR3 has 14 amino acids.

This chain connects TRBV5-4 to TRBJ1-1; no firm D call. From germline, CDR1 is SGHNT and CDR2 YYREEE (reference sequence). Between the trimmed V and J ends, which lost 4 bases and 2 bases, there was a span of 6 bases. The CDR3 sequence is 12 residues long. The CDR3 spells CASSIDNTEAFF. CDR3 bases: TGTGCCAGCAGCATCGACAACACTGAAGCTTTCTTT.

This clone was counted once. The chain employs TRBV29-1 and TRBJ1-2; maybe TRBD1 (6 bases). Trimming took 7 bases from V and 3 from J, leaving 18 bases between them. From germline, CDR1 is SQVTM and CDR2 ANQGSEA. There are 14 residues in the CDR3. The CDR3 here is CSAGERDTYYGYTF. In nucleotides, the CDR3 is TGCAGCGCTGGGGAGAGGGACACCTACTATGGCTACACCTTC.

V is TRBV7-2 and J is TRBJ2-7; a weak D match, TRBD2 (5 bases). Germline CDR1 and CDR2: SGHTA and FQGNSA. CDR3 size: 15 residues. Trimming stripped 3 bases from V and 5 bases from J, with 17 bases between. CDR3 coding DNA: TGTGCCAGCAGCTTGCGGGCCGGGGTGGTTAACGAGCAGTACTTC. It yields the protein CASSLRAGVVNEQYF. The full variable domain, in which reference TRBV7-2 and TRBJ2-7 provide the parts outside the CDR3, is GAGVSQSPSNKVTEKGKDVELRCDPISGHTALYWYRQSLGQGLEFLIYFQGNSAPDKSGLPSDRFSAERTGGSVSTLTIQRTQQEDSAVYLCASSLRAGVVNEQYFGPGTRLTVT.

V usage is TRBV11-3 and J usage is TRBJ2-2; TRBD2 matches 9 bases. Germline V gene sequence: CDR1 SGHNT, CDR2 YENEEA. This CDR3 is built from 16 residues. Unmatched junction bases numbered 11, after V lost 5 bases and J lost 7 bases. CDR3 nucleotide sequence: TGTGCCAGCAGCGAGCTAGCGGGAAGCGATGGCGGGGAGCTGTTTTTT. It encodes CASSELAGSDGGELFF. Based on the CDR3 plus reference TRBV11-3 and TRBJ2-2, the full variable domain is EAGVVQSPRYKIIEKKQPVAFWCNPISGHNTLYWYLQNLGQGPELLIRYENEEAVDDSQLPKDRFSAERLKGVDSTLKIQPAELGDSAVYLCASSELAGSDGGELFFGEGSRLTVL.

The V and J genes are TRBV9 and TRBJ2-3; D ambiguous. V dropped 4 bases and J dropped 1 base, with 10 bases sitting between them. This CDR3 has 14 residues. Germline V lookup: CDR1 SGDLS, CDR2 YYNGEE. The CDR3 nucleotides are TGTGCCAGCAGCCCACTGGCCGGCACAGATACGCAGTATTTT. Its protein product is CASSPLAGTDTQYF.